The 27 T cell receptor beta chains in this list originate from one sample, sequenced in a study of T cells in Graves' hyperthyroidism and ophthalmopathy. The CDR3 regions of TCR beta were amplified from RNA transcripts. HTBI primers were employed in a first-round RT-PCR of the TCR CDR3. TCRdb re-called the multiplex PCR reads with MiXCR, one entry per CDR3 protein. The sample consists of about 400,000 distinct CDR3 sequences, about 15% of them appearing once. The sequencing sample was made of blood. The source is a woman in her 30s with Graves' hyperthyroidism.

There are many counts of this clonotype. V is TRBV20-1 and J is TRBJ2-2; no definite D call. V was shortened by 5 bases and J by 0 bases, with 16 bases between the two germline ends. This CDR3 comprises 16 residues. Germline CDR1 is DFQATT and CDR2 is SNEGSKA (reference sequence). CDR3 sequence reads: CSAGDSRAPNTGELFF. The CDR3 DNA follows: TGCAGTGCTGGGGATAGCCGCGCTCCGAACACCGGGGAGCTGTTTTTT.

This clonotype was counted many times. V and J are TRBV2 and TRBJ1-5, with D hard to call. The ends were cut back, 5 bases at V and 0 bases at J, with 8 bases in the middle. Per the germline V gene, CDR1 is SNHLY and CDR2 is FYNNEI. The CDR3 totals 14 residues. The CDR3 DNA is TGTGCCAGCAGTCGGCAGGCTAGCAATCAGCCCCAGCATTTT. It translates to CASSRQASNQPQHF.

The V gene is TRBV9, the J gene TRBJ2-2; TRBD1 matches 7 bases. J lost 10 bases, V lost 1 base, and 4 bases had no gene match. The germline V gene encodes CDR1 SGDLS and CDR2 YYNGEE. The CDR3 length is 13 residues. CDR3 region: CASSVQQGKELFF. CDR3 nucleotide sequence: TGTGCCAGCAGCGTACAACAGGGGAAGGAGCTGTTTTTT.

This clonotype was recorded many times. Here the CDR3 DNA reads TGTGCCAGCAGTCCGGGACTAGCGGTCTCCTACGAGCAGTACTTC. Translation gives CASSPGLAVSYEQYF. The V gene is TRBV6-1, the J gene TRBJ2-7; 11 nucleotides line up with TRBD2. CDR3 length equals 15 residues. The V and J ends lost 5 bases and 0 bases, in that order; junction bases with no gene match: 3. Germline CDR1 MNHNS, CDR2 SASEGT.

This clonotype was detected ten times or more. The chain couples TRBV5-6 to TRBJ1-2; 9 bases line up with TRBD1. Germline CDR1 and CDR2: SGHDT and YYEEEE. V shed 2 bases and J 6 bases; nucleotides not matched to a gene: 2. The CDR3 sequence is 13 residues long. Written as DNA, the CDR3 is TGTGCCAGCAGCTTCGGACAGGGGAATGGCTACACCTTC. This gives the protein CASSFGQGNGYTF.

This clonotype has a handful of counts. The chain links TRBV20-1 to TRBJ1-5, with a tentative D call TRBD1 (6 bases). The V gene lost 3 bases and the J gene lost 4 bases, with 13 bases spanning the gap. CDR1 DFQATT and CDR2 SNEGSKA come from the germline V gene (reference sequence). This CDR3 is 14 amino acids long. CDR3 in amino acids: CSASRTAKNQPQHF. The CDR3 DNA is TGCAGTGCTAGTAGGACAGCCAAGAATCAGCCCCAGCATTTT.

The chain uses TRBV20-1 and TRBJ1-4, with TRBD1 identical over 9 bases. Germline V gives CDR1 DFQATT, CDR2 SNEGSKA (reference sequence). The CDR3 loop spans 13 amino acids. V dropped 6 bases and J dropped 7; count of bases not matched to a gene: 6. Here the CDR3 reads CSAKQGALEKLFF. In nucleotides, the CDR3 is TGCAGTGCCAAACAGGGGGCTCTTGAAAAACTGTTTTTT.

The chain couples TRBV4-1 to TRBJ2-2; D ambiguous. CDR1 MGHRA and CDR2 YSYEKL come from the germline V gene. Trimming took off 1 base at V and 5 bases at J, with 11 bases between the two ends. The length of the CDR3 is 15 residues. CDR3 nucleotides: TGCGCCAGCAGCCAAGGTGGGCCCCGAACCGGGGAGCTGTTTTTT. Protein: CASSQGGPRTGELFF.

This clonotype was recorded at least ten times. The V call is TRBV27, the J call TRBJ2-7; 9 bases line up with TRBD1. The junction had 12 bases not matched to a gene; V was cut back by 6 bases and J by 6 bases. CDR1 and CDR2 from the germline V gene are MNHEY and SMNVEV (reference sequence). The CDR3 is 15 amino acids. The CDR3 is CASRPAGTGPSEQYF. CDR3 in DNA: TGTGCCAGCAGGCCCGCAGGGACAGGGCCCTCCGAGCAGTACTTC.

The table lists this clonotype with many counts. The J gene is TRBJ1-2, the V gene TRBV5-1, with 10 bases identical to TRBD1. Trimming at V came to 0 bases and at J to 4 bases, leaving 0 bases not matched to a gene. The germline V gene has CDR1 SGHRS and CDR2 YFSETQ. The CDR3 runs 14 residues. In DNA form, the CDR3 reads TGCGCCAGCAGCTTGGGGACAGGGGGCTATGGCTACACCTTC. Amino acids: CASSLGTGGYGYTF. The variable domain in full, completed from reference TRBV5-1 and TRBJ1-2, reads KAGVTQTPRYLIKTRGQQVTLSCSPISGHRSVSWYQQTPGQGLQFLFEYFSETQRNKGNFPGRFSGRQFSNSRSEMNVSTLELGDSALYLCASSLGTGGYGYTFGSGTRLTVV.

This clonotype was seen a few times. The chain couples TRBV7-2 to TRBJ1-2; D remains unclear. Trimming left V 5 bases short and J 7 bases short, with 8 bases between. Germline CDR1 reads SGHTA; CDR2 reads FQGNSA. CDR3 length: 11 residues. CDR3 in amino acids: CASSRGSGYTF. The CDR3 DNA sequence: TGTGCCAGCAGCCGGGGAAGTGGCTACACCTTC.

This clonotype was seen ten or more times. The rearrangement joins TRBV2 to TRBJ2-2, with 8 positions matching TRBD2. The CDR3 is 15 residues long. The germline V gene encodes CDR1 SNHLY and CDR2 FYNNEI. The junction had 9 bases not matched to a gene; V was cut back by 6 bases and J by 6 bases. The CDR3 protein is CASRAGASWAGELFF. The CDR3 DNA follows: TGTGCCAGCAGAGCGGGAGCGAGCTGGGCCGGGGAGCTGTTTTTT.

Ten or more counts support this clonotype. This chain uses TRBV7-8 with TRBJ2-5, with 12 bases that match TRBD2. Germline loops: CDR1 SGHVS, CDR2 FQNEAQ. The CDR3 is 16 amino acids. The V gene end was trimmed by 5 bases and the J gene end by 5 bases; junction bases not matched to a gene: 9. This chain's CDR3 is CASSARTSGAGETQYF. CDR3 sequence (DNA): TGTGCCAGCAGCGCGAGGACTAGCGGGGCGGGGGAGACCCAGTACTTC.

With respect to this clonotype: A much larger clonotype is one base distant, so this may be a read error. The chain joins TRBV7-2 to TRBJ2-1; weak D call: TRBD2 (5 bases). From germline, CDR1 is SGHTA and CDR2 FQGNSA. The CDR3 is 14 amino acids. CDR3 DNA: TGTGCCGGCAGCTTAGCGCCGGGCTACAATGAGCAGTTCTTC. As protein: CAGSLAPGYNEQFF.

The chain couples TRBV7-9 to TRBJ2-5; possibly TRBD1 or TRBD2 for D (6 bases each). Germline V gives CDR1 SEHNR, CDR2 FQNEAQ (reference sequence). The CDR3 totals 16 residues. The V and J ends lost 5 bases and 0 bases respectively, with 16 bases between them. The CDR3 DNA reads TGTGCCAGCAGCGAGTTAGGGGGGTTTTACCAAGAGACCCAGTACTTC. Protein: CASSELGGFYQETQYF.

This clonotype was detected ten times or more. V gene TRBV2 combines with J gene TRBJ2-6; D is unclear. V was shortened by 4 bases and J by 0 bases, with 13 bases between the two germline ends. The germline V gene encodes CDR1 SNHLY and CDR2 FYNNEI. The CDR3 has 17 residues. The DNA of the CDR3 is TGTGCCAGCAGTGTGACAAGTCTATCCTCTGGGGCCAACGTCCTGACTTTC. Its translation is CASSVTSLSSGANVLTF.

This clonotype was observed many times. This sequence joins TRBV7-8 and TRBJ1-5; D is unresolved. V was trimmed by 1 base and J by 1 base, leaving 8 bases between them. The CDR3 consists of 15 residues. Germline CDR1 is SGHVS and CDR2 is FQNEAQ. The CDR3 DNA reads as TGTGCCAGCAGCTTAGAGTCGGGCAGCAATCAGCCCCAGCATTTT. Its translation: CASSLESGSNQPQHF.

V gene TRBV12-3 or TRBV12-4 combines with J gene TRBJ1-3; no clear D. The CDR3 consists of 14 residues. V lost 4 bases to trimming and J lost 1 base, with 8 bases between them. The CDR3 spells CASSYTQSGNTIYF. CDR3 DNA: TGTGCCAGCAGTTATACACAGTCTGGAAACACCATATATTTT.

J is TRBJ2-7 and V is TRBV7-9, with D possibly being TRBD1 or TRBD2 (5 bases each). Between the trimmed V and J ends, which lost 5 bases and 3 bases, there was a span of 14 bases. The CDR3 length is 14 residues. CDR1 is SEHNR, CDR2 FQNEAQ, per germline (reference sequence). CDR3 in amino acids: CASSPFAGSYEQYF. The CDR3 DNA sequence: TGTGCCAGCAGCCCGTTTGCAGGGAGCTACGAGCAGTACTTC.

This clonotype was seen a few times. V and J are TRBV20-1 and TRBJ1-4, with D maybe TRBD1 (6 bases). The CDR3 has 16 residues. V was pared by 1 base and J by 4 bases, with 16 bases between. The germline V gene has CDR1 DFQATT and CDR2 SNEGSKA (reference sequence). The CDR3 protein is CSARADGTQSNEKLFF. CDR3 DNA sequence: TGCAGTGCTAGAGCCGACGGGACACAGAGTAATGAAAAACTGTTTTTT.

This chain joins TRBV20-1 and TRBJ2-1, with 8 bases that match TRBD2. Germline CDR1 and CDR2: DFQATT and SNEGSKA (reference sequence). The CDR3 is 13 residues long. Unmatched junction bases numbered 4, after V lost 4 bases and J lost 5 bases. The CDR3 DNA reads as TGCAGTGCTACACTAGCGGTTCACAATGAGCAGTTCTTC. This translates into CSATLAVHNEQFF.

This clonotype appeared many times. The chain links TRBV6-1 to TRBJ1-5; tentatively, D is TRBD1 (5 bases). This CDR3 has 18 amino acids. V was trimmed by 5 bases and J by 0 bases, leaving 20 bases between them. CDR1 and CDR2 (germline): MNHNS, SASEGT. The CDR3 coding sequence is TGTGCCAGCAGTTTGGACAATACCCCTCGGTATAGCAATCAGCCCCAGCATTTT. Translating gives CASSLDNTPRYSNQPQHF.

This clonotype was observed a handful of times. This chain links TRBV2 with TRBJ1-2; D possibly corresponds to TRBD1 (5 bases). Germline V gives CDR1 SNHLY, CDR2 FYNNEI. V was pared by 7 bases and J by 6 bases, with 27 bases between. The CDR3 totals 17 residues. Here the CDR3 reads CASNDDRDAGERDGYTF. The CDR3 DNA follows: TGTGCCAGCAACGACGACCGGGACGCCGGGGAAAGGGATGGCTACACCTTC.

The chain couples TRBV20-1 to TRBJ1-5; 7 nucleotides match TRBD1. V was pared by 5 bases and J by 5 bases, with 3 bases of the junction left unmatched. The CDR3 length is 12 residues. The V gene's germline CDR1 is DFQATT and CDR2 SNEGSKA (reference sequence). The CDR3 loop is CSAAQGDQPQHF. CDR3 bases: TGCAGTGCTGCTCAGGGGGATCAGCCCCAGCATTTT.

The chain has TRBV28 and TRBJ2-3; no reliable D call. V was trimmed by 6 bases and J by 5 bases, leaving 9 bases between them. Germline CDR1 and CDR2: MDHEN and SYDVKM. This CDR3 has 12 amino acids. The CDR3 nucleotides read TGTGCCAGCAGCCAAATGATAGATACGCAGTATTTT. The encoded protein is CASSQMIDTQYF. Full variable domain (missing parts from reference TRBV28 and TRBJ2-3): DVKVTQSSRYLVKRTGEKVFLECVQDMDHENMFWYRQDPGLGLRLIYFSYDVKMKEKGDIPEGYSVSREKKERFSLILESASTNQTSMYLCASSQMIDTQYFGPGTRLTVL.

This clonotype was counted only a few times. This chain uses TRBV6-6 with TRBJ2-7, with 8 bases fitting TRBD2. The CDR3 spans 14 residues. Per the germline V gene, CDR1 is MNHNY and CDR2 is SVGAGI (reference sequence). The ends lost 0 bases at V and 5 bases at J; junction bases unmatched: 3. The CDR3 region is CASSYSGTRDEQYF. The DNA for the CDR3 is TGTGCCAGCAGTTACTCTGGGACTAGAGACGAGCAGTACTTC.

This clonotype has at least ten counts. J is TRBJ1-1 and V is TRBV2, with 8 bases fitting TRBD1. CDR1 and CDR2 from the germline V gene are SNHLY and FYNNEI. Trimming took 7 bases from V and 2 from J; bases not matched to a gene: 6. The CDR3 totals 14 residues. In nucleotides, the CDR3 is TGTGCCAGCACGAAAACAGGGGGTAACACTGAAGCTTTCTTT. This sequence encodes CASTKTGGNTEAFF.